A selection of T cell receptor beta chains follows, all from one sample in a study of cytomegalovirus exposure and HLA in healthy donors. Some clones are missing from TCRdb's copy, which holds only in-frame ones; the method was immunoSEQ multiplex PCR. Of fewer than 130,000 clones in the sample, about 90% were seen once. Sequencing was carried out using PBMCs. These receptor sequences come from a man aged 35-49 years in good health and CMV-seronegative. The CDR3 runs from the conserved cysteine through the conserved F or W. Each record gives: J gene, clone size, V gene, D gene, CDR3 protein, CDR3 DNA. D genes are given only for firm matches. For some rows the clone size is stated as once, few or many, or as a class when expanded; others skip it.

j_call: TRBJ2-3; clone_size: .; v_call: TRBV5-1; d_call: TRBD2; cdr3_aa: CASSWGLAGKTQYF; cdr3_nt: TGCGCCAGCAGCTGGGGACTAGCGGGGAAAACGCAGTATTTT
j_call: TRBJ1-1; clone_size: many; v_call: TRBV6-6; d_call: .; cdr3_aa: CASRVPGHLNTEAFF; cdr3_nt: TGTGCCAGCAGGGTACCGGGACACCTGAACACTGAAGCTTTCTTT
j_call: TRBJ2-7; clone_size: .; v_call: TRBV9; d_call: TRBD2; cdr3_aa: CASSEKPSGGEQYF; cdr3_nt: TGTGCCAGCAGCGAGAAGCCTAGCGGGGGAGAGCAGTACTTC
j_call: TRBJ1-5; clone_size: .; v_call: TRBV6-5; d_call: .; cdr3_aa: CASSANMRDQPQHF; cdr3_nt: TGTGCCAGCAGTGCGAACATGAGGGATCAGCCCCAGCATTTT
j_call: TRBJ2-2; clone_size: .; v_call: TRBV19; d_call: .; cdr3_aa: CASSTSGAGIVGELFF; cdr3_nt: TGTGCCAGTAGTACCTCTGGGGCTGGGATAGTCGGGGAGCTGTTTTTT
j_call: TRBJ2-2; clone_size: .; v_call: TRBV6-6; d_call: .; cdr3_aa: CASSWGENTGELFF; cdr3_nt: TGTGCCAGCAGTTGGGGAGAGAACACCGGGGAGCTGTTTTTT
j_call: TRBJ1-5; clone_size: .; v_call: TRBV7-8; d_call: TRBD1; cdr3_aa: CASSLELGQGGGNQPQHF; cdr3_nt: TGTGCCAGCAGCTTAGAATTAGGACAGGGGGGCGGCAATCAGCCCCAGCATTTT
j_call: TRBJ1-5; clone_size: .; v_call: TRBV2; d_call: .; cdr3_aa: CASSRDTGGNQPQHF; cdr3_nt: TGTGCCAGCAGTCGGGACACTGGGGGCAATCAGCCCCAGCATTTT
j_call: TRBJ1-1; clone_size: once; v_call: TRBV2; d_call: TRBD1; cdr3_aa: CASSGTGTNTEAFF; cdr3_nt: TGTGCCAGCAGTGGGACAGGAACCAACACTGAAGCTTTCTTT
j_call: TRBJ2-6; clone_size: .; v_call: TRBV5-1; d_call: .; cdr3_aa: CASSLDRASGANVLTF; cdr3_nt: TGCGCCAGCAGCTTGGACAGGGCCTCTGGGGCCAACGTCCTGACTTTC
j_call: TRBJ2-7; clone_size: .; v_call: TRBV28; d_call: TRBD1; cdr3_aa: CASRPATGWVYEQYF; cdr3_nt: TGTGCCAGCAGACCTGCGACAGGGTGGGTGTACGAGCAGTACTTC